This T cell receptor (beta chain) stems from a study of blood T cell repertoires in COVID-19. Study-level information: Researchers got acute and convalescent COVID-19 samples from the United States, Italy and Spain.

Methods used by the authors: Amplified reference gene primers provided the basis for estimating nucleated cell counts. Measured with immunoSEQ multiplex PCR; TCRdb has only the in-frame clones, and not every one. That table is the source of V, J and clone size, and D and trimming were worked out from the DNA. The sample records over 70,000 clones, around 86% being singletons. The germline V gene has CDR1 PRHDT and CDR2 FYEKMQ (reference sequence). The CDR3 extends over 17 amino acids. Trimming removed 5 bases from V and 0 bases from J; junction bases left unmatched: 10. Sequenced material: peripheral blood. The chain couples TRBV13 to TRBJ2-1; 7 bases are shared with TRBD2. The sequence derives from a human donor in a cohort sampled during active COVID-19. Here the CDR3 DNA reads TGTGCCAGCAGCCCCGCGGGAGCGGCGATCTCCTACAATGAGCAGTTCTTC. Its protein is CASSPAGAAISYNEQFF.